This T cell receptor beta chain was retrieved from a study of beta chain features in type 1 diabetes. Every isolated RNA sample was fully reverse transcribed, so sequencing captured expressed TCRB transcripts. The repertoire was sequenced with immunoSEQ multiplex PCR; TCRdb's copy has only in-frame clones and lacks some. The sample lists 240,000 or so clones, around 68% occurring once. This clonotype originated in a man aged 30-40 years in good health. The material sequenced was naive CD4+ T cells from blood.

The CDR3 is CASRKGQENTEAFF. For the CDR3, the DNA is TGTGCCAGCAGAAAGGGGCAGGAAAACACTGAAGCTTTCTTT. The chain joins TRBV7-9 to TRBJ1-1, with a possible D match to TRBD1 (5 bases). This CDR3 comprises 14 residues. Trimming shortened V by 6 bases and J by 2 bases, and 13 bases separated the two germline ends. Germline CDR1 is SEHNR and CDR2 is FQNEAQ (reference sequence).